These 13 T cell receptor beta chains were all obtained from the same sample, sequenced in a study of cytomegalovirus exposure and HLA in healthy donors. Use of 60 Vbeta and 13 Jbeta primers characterized the PCR. Assay used: immunoSEQ multiplex PCR; TCRdb lists only in-frame clones, some missing. The sample includes 150,000 to 200,000 clones, 75% to 80% of them seen just once. Sequencing input: PBMCs. All receptors come from a man aged 50 or older in good health and CMV-seropositive.

The chain combines TRBV13 with TRBJ1-1; 8 positions match TRBD1. The CDR3 has 17 amino acids. Germline V lookup: CDR1 PRHDT, CDR2 FYEKMQ (reference sequence). Trimming removed 5 bases from V and 0 bases from J; junction bases left unmatched: 11. DNA for the CDR3: TGTGCCAGCAGCGAATTAAAACGGACAGGGTTGAACACTGAAGCTTTCTTT. Translating gives CASSELKRTGLNTEAFF.

The chain uses TRBV30 and TRBJ1-6; TRBD1 is a possible D gene (6 bases). V dropped 8 bases and J dropped 3 bases, with 26 bases sitting between them. Germline V gene lookup returns CDR1 GTSNPN and CDR2 SVGIG (reference sequence). CDR3 size: 18 residues. The CDR3 sequence: CAGPTSNRVPYYNSPLHF. The CDR3, as DNA: TGTGCCGGCCCAACCTCTAACAGGGTTCCGTACTATAATTCACCCCTCCACTTT.

J is TRBJ2-2 and V is TRBV5-4; 7 nucleotides agree with TRBD2. The CDR3 consists of 16 residues. V shed 0 bases, J shed 0 bases, and the junction held 2 bases outside the gene matches. Germline V gene sequence: CDR1 SGHNT, CDR2 YYREEE (reference sequence). CDR3 sequence reads: CASSLAAGTNTGELFF. The CDR3 DNA is TGTGCCAGCAGCTTGGCAGCGGGGACGAACACCGGGGAGCTGTTTTTT. The full variable domain, completed using reference TRBV5-4 and TRBJ2-2, is ETGVTQSPTHLIKTRGQQVTLRCSSQSGHNTVSWYQQALGQGPQFIFQYYREEENGRGNFPPRFSGLQFPNYSSELNVNALELDDSALYLCASSLAAGTNTGELFFGEGSRLTVL.

The CDR3 DNA is TGTGCCAGCAGTTTAGACAGGAATCAGCCCCAGCATTTT. This sequence encodes CASSLDRNQPQHF. This sequence joins TRBV6-1 and TRBJ1-5; D possibly corresponds to TRBD1 (6 bases). Germline-derived CDR1 and CDR2 are MNHNS and SASEGT. This CDR3 is built from 13 residues. V was cut by 5 bases and J by 4 bases, with 9 bases left in between.

This clone has more than one count but fewer than ten. The rearrangement uses TRBV5-1 and TRBJ2-3, with 8 bases fitting TRBD1. Germline trimming cut 2 bases from V and 2 bases from J; bases unmatched to any gene: 13. This CDR3 has 18 residues. The germline V gene has CDR1 SGHRS and CDR2 YFSETQ. CDR3 protein: CASSFFPGGRGLTDTQYF. The CDR3, as DNA: TGCGCCAGCAGCTTTTTCCCGGGTGGCAGGGGGCTCACAGATACGCAGTATTTT.

The chain joins TRBV23-1 to TRBJ1-1; D is perhaps TRBD1 (6 bases). TRBV23-1 is sorted into the ORF group, with uncertain function. This CDR3 is 15 amino acids long. Trimming removed 5 bases from V and 3 bases from J, with 16 bases in between. CDR3 protein: CASSKNRVCDTEAFF. CDR3 in DNA: TGCGCCAGCAGTAAAAACAGGGTGTGTGACACTGAAGCTTTCTTT.

This clone showed up just a few times. J is TRBJ2-4 and V is TRBV5-6; TRBD2 aligns across 7 bases. The CDR3 consists of 16 residues. With V trimmed by 4 bases and J by 3 bases, 10 bases remained unmatched. The germline gives CDR1 SGHDT, CDR2 YYEEEE. CDR3 protein: CASSLGLVNGKNIQYF. CDR3 nucleotides: TGTGCCAGCAGCCTAGGACTAGTGAATGGCAAAAACATTCAGTACTTC.

The chain recombines TRBV6-1 with TRBJ1-4, with 8 bases lining up with TRBD1. The junction had 8 bases not matched to a gene; V was cut back by 3 bases and J by 5 bases. Germline V gene data show CDR1 as MNHNS and CDR2 as SASEGT. The length of the CDR3 is 16 residues. As DNA, the CDR3 is TGTGCCAGCAGTGACGACCGCAGGGGGCGAAATGAAAAACTGTTTTTT. The encoded protein is CASSDDRRGRNEKLFF.

The chain combines TRBV30 with TRBJ1-1; D possibly corresponds to TRBD1 (5 bases). CDR3 length: 14 residues. V was clipped by 5 bases and J by 3 bases, with 16 bases between them. Germline CDR1 and CDR2: GTSNPN and SVGIG (reference sequence). The DNA of the CDR3 is TGTGCCTGGGACCCAGGGAAATTTGACACTGAAGCTTTCTTT. As protein: CAWDPGKFDTEAFF.

CDR3 sequence: CASSSLGKGSNQPQHF. Here the CDR3 DNA reads TGTGCCAGCTCGTCACTGGGCAAGGGGAGCAATCAGCCCCAGCATTTT. This sequence joins TRBV18 and TRBJ1-5; D is possibly TRBD1 (5 bases). CDR3 length equals 16 residues. Germline CDR1 is KGHSH and CDR2 is LQKENI. The V gene lost 6 bases and the J gene lost 1 base, with 16 bases spanning the gap.

V usage is TRBV5-6 and J usage is TRBJ2-1; no definite D call. Germline-derived CDR1 and CDR2 are SGHDT and YYEEEE. V dropped 4 bases and J dropped 9 bases, with 20 bases sitting between them. This CDR3 contains 15 residues. CDR3 sequence reads: CASSPYALRYVEQFF. As DNA, the CDR3 is TGTGCCAGCAGCCCCTACGCTTTACGCTACGTTGAGCAGTTCTTC.

This clone was seen more than once but under ten times. The chain has TRBV6-1 and TRBJ2-1, with a weak D call TRBD1 (6 bases). Trimming removed 4 bases from V and 4 bases from J, with 23 bases in between. CDR1 MNHNS and CDR2 SASEGT come from the germline V gene. The CDR3 contains 18 residues. DNA for the CDR3: TGTGCCAGCAGTGCACTCTCCGGGACACACGAGAATTACAATGAGCAGTTCTTC. This encodes CASSALSGTHENYNEQFF.

The V call is TRBV11-3, the J call TRBJ1-6; 11 bases fit TRBD1. Germline V gene sequence: CDR1 SGHNT, CDR2 YENEEA. CDR3 length: 14 amino acids. The junction had 4 bases not matched to a gene; V was cut back by 5 bases and J by 10 bases. In DNA, the CDR3 is TGTGCCAGCAGCCCGGGACAGGGGGAATCACCCCTCCACTTT. Translating it yields CASSPGQGESPLHF.